This TCR beta chain was sequenced for a study of OX40 agonist ivuxolimab in advanced cancers. The V gene end was trimmed by 0 bases and the J gene end by 9 bases; junction bases not matched to a gene: 8. There are 16 residues in the CDR3. CDR1 is MNHEY and CDR2 is SVGAGI in the germline V gene. About this clone itself: Its cognate antigen is unknown.

General study points: On average, CD8+ T cells showed a greater number of expanded clones than CD4+.

The protocol was immunoSEQ multiplex PCR, while the TCRdb copy is restricted to in-frame clones and leaves out a portion. In the table there are roughly 80,000 clones, roughly 80% of which are singletons. The TCR originated in an adult with an advanced solid tumor such as melanoma, head and neck, liver or kidney cancer. This rearrangement joins TRBV6-5 to TRBJ1-6, with 7 positions matching TRBD1. The input for sequencing was CD4+ or CD8+ T cells sorted from blood, taken in a trial of the OX40 agonist ivuxolimab. CDR3 bases: TGTGCCAGCAGTTACTCGAGGGGGCGGAGGAGTTCACCCCTCCACTTT. It yields the protein CASSYSRGRRSSPLHF.